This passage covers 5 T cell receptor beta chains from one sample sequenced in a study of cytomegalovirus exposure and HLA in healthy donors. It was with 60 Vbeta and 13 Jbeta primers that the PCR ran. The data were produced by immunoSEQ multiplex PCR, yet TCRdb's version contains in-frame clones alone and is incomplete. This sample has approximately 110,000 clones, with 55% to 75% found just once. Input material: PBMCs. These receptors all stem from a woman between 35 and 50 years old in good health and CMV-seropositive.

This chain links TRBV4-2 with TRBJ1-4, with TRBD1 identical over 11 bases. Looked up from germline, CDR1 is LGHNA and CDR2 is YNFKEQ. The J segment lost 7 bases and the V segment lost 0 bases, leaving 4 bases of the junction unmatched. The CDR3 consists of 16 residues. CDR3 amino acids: CASSQDQGTGGEKLFF. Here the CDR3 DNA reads TGTGCCAGCAGCCAAGATCAGGGGACAGGGGGTGAAAAACTGTTTTTT.

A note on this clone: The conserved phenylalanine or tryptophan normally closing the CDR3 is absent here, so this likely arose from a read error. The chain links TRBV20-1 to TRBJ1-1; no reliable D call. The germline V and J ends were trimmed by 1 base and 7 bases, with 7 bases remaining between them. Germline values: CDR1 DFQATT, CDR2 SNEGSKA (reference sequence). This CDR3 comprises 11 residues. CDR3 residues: CSARAGDEAFV. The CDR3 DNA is TGCAGTGCTAGAGCGGGAGATGAAGCTTTCGTT.

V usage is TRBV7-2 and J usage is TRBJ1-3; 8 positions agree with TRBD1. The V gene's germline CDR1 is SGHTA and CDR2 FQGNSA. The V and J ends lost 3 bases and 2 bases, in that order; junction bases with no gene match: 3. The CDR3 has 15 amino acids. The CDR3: CASSFDRGTGNTIYF. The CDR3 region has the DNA TGTGCCAGCAGCTTCGACAGGGGAACTGGAAACACCATATATTTT.

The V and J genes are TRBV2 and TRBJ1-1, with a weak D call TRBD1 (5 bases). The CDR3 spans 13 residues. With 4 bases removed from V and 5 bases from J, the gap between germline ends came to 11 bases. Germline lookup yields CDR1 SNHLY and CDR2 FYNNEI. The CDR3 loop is CASSVGEWTEAFF. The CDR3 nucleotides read TGTGCCAGCAGTGTAGGGGAATGGACTGAAGCTTTCTTT.

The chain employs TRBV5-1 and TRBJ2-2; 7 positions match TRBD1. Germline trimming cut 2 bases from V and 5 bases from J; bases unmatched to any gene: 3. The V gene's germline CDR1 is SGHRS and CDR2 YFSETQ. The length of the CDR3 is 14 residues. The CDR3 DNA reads TGCGCCAGCAGCTTTACAGGGGAGACCGGGGAGCTGTTTTTT. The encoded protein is CASSFTGETGELFF.